This note documents a single T cell receptor beta chain sequence. This entry is derived from a study of blood T cell repertoires in COVID-19. Background on the study: Both acute and convalescent COVID-19 samples were obtained from the United States, Italy and Spain. Sample material is recorded as cDNA or gDNA derived from T cells, B-cell-depleted T cells, or PBMCs.

Authors' data handling: Quantification of nucleated cells was approximated via reference gene primer amplification. Assay: immunoSEQ multiplex PCR; the TCRdb copy retains only in-frame clones and omits some. V and J calls and clone size come straight from that table; D and trimming were deduced from the DNA. The sample includes 150,000 to 200,000 clones, about 93% of them seen just once. Trimming pared 0 bases from V and 0 bases from J, leaving 3 bases between. CDR1 is MNHEY and CDR2 is SVGAGI in the germline V gene. CDR3 size: 14 residues. This TCR derives from a woman between 45 and 65 years old with acute or convalescent COVID-19. The sample consisted of peripheral blood. The chain combines TRBV6-5 with TRBJ1-3; D unresolved. CDR3 nucleotide sequence: TGTGCCAGCAGTTACTCCGTCTCTGGAAACACCATATATTTT. Translated, it gives CASSYSVSGNTIYF.